These T cell receptor beta chains were read from a single sample in a study of vaccination effects on CD4 cells after COVID-19. These receptors have no known antigen. The protocol was immunoSEQ multiplex PCR, while the TCRdb copy is restricted to in-frame clones and leaves out a portion. The table has tens of thousands of clones, around 80% seen once; the top ten hold around 7%. Source: CD4+ T cells from PBMCs cultured without peptide, taken after COVID-19 vaccination. The receptors originated from a human donor who had a prior SARS-CoV-2 infection. Each CDR3 is given with its conserved first and last residue. Fields, in order: J gene, V gene, clone size, D gene, CDR3 protein, CDR3 DNA. The D gene is left open where the match is weak. Only some rows state a clone size, as once, few, many or a class for expanded clones.

j_call: TRBJ2-1
v_call: TRBV18
clone_size: NA
d_call: NA
cdr3_aa: CASSLLGDNEQFF
cdr3_nt: TGTGCCAGCTCACTACTTGGGGACAATGAGCAGTTCTTC

j_call: TRBJ2-1
v_call: TRBV30
clone_size: NA
d_call: NA
cdr3_aa: CACVRGAGSYNEQFF
cdr3_nt: TGTGCCTGCGTACGGGGGGCTGGGTCCTACAATGAGCAGTTCTTC

j_call: TRBJ1-6
v_call: TRBV19
clone_size: NA
d_call: NA
cdr3_aa: CASSIAFANSPLHF
cdr3_nt: TGTGCCAGTAGTATTGCTTTCGCAAATTCACCCCTCCACTTT

j_call: TRBJ1-3
v_call: TRBV2
clone_size: NA
d_call: NA
cdr3_aa: CASSELGGYSGNTIYF
cdr3_nt: TGTGCCAGCAGTGAACTGGGCGGTTACTCTGGAAACACCATATATTTT

j_call: TRBJ1-3
v_call: TRBV7-2
clone_size: NA
d_call: NA
cdr3_aa: CASSPYSGNTIYF
cdr3_nt: TGTGCCAGCAGCCCCTATTCAGGAAACACCATATATTTT

j_call: TRBJ2-7
v_call: TRBV4-1
clone_size: few
d_call: TRBD2
cdr3_aa: CASSQEALGREGTYEQYF
cdr3_nt: TGCGCCAGCAGCCAAGAAGCTTTAGGGCGGGAGGGAACCTACGAGCAGTACTTC

j_call: TRBJ2-5
v_call: TRBV19
clone_size: once
d_call: TRBD1
cdr3_aa: CASSILRTGGAGRETQYF
cdr3_nt: TGTGCCAGTAGTATCCTGAGGACAGGGGGCGCGGGTCGAGAGACCCAGTACTTC

j_call: TRBJ1-1
v_call: TRBV27
clone_size: once
d_call: NA
cdr3_aa: CASSFLPLGYTEAFF
cdr3_nt: TGTGCCAGCAGTTTCCTCCCCCTCGGATACACTGAAGCTTTCTTT

j_call: TRBJ1-1
v_call: TRBV9
clone_size: NA
d_call: NA
cdr3_aa: CASSNTGHPNTEAFF
cdr3_nt: TGTGCCAGCAGTAACACGGGACACCCGAACACTGAAGCTTTCTTT

j_call: TRBJ2-7
v_call: TRBV9
clone_size: NA
d_call: TRBD2
cdr3_aa: CASSVTSGSRYEQYF
cdr3_nt: TGTGCCAGCAGCGTGACTAGCGGGAGTAGGTACGAGCAGTACTTC